This entry describes one T cell receptor (beta chain). This entry is derived from a study of blood T cell repertoires in COVID-19. Followed over time, Seattle patients had been enrolled while infection was active. Assay: immunoSEQ multiplex PCR; the TCRdb copy retains only in-frame clones and omits some. The table has around 310,000 clones, 90% seen once. The sequence was obtained from a woman aged 25 to 45 with COVID-19, enrolled during active disease. Sample: peripheral blood.

CDR3 in amino acids: CASSRGTTEFYNEQFF. The CDR3 DNA reads TGTGCCAGTAGTCGGGGGACTACCGAGTTCTACAATGAGCAGTTCTTC. The chain recombines TRBV19 with TRBJ2-1, with 7 bases lining up with TRBD2. Per germline, CDR1 LNHDA and CDR2 SQIVND (reference sequence). The CDR3 loop spans 16 amino acids. J gave up 3 bases and V 5 bases, and 10 bases lay outside the gene matches.